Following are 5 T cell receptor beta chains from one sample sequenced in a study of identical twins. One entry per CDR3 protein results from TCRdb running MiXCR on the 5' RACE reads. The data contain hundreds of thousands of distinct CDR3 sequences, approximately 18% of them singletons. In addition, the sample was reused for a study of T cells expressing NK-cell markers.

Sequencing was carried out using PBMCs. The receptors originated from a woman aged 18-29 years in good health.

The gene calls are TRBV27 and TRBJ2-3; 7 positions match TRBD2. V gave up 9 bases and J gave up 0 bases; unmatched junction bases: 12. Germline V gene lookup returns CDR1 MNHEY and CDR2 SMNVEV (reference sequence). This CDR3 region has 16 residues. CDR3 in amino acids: CASHPLPGRSTDTQYF. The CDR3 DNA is TGTGCCAGTCATCCTCTCCCCGGGAGGAGCACAGATACGCAGTATTTT.

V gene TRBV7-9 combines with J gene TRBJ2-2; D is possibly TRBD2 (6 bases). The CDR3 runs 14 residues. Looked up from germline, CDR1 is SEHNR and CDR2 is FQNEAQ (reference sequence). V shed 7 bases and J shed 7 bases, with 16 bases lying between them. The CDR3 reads CASIRRGSDGELFF. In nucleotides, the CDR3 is TGTGCCAGCATCAGGAGGGGTAGTGACGGGGAGCTGTTTTTT.

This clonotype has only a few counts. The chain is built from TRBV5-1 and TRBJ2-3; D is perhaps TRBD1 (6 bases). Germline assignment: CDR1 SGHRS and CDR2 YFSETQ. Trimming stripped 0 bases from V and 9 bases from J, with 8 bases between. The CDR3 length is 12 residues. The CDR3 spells CASSLGDITQYF. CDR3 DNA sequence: TGCGCCAGCAGCTTGGGGGACATCACGCAGTATTTT.

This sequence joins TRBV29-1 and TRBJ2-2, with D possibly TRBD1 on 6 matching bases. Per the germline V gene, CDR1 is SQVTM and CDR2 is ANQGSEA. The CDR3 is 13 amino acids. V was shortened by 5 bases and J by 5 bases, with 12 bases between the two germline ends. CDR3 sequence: CSVYRVGTGELFF. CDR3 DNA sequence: TGCAGCGTTTACAGGGTTGGAACCGGGGAGCTGTTTTTT.

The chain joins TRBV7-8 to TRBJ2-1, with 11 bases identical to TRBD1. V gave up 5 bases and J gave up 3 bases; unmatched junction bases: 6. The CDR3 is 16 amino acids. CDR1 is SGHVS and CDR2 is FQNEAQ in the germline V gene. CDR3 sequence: CASSDVGTGGYNEQFF. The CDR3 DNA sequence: TGTGCCAGCAGCGATGTCGGGACAGGGGGCTACAATGAGCAGTTCTTC.